These 27 T cell receptor beta chains originate from one sample sequenced in a study of T cells in localized non-small cell lung cancer (dated by TCRdb to between 2020 and 2021). To prepare the library, the immunoSEQ multiplex PCR assay was applied. In TCRdb, the immuneACCESS table is reduced to in-frame sequences with V and J assigned. These tables do not hold every clone; where another copy was compared, an unresolved V gene accounts for under half, and the others remain unexplained. The sample data list roughly 25,000 clones, and roughly nine tenths of these were observed just once. The ten largest clones add up to around 15% of the sample. This material consisted of peripheral blood, taken before any cancer treatment. The receptors derive from a female donor over 55 with stage II squamous cell lung carcinoma.

V and J are TRBV6-1 and TRBJ1-3, with a tentative D call TRBD1 (6 bases). The germline V gene has CDR1 MNHNS and CDR2 SASEGT. Trimming took off 6 bases at V and 4 bases at J, with 16 bases between the two ends. This CDR3 is built from 15 residues. The CDR3 nucleotides are TGTGCCAGCAGCCTGACAGGCGGAACGGGAAACACCATATATTTT. It yields the protein CASSLTGGTGNTIYF.

The chain is built from TRBV27 and TRBJ1-5; D gene unclear. Per the germline V gene, CDR1 is MNHEY and CDR2 is SMNVEV (reference sequence). CDR3 length: 14 residues. V shed 1 base and J shed 9 bases, with 13 bases lying between them. The CDR3 region is CASSLFAVDWPQHF. CDR3 nucleotide sequence: TGTGCCAGCAGTTTATTTGCGGTGGATTGGCCCCAGCATTTT.

The chain combines TRBV30 with TRBJ1-2; D gene ambiguous. The germline V gene encodes CDR1 GTSNPN and CDR2 SVGIG (reference sequence). Trimming stripped 4 bases from V and 11 bases from J, with 14 bases between. CDR3 size: 11 residues. CDR3 sequence reads: CAWKVGAGYTF. The CDR3 region has the DNA TGTGCCTGGAAAGTGGGCGCGGGGTACACCTTC.

The chain recombines TRBV5-1 with TRBJ2-1, with D unclear. The CDR3 covers 12 residues. Germline V gene lookup returns CDR1 SGHRS and CDR2 YFSETQ. Trimming shortened V by 2 bases and J by 10 bases, and 10 bases separated the two germline ends. In nucleotides, the CDR3 is TGCGCCAGCAGCTTTGAGTACGGGGAGCAGTTCTTC. This sequence encodes CASSFEYGEQFF.

A few counts support this clone. The chain carries TRBV29-1 and TRBJ1-1; D gene ambiguous. The CDR3 consists of 10 residues. Germline V CDR1 and CDR2: SQVTM, ANQGSEA. The germline V and J ends were trimmed by 3 bases and 1 base, with 0 bases remaining between them. CDR3 in amino acids: CSVENTEAFF. CDR3 nucleotides: TGCAGCGTTGAGAACACTGAAGCTTTCTTT.

V is TRBV27 and J is TRBJ2-3; 14 bases are shared with TRBD2. The CDR3 loop spans 16 amino acids. Germline values: CDR1 MNHEY, CDR2 SMNVEV (reference sequence). J gave up 6 bases and V 4 bases, and 6 bases lay outside the gene matches. This CDR3 is CASSSGTSGSMDTQYF. In nucleotides, the CDR3 is TGTGCCAGCAGTTCCGGGACTAGCGGGAGTATGGATACGCAGTATTTT.

The CDR3 spells CASSEQLAGTHYEQYF. In DNA form, the CDR3 reads TGTGCCAGCAGTGAACAACTAGCGGGGACCCACTACGAGCAGTACTTC. This chain joins TRBV6-1 and TRBJ2-7; 10 nucleotides align to TRBD2. Germline-derived CDR1 and CDR2 are MNHNS and SASEGT. Trimming at V came to 2 bases and at J to 3 bases, leaving 7 bases not matched to a gene. This CDR3 region has 16 residues.

CDR3 residues: CSAKGATEAFF. The DNA of the CDR3 is TGCAGTGCTAAGGGGGCCACTGAAGCTTTCTTT. V is TRBV20-1 and J is TRBJ1-1; the match to TRBD1 covers 7 bases. Germline V gene data show CDR1 as DFQATT and CDR2 as SNEGSKA (reference sequence). Trimming cost V 4 bases and J 4 bases; bases outside gene matches: 0. This CDR3 comprises 11 residues.

The chain joins TRBV5-1 to TRBJ1-1, with D maybe TRBD1 (6 bases). Between the trimmed V and J ends, which lost 4 bases and 5 bases, there was a span of 12 bases. Germline values: CDR1 SGHRS, CDR2 YFSETQ. This CDR3 is built from 13 residues. In nucleotides, the CDR3 is TGCGCCAGCAGCGCGACAGGAATGACTGAAGCTTTCTTT. Residues: CASSATGMTEAFF.

This chain joins TRBV28 and TRBJ2-7; 14 bases line up with TRBD2. The CDR3 sequence is 17 residues long. Germline V gene data show CDR1 as MDHEN and CDR2 as SYDVKM. Losses at the gene ends were 2 bases for V and 2 bases for J; bases not matched to a gene: 5. CDR3: CASSLGTSGSVTYEQYF. Here the CDR3 DNA reads TGTGCCAGCAGTTTAGGGACTAGCGGGAGCGTTACCTACGAGCAGTACTTC.

The V gene is TRBV2, the J gene TRBJ2-4; TRBD1 matches at 9 bases. The CDR3 is made up of 18 amino acids. Unmatched junction bases numbered 9, after V lost 2 bases and J lost 1 base. Germline lookup yields CDR1 SNHLY and CDR2 FYNNEI. The CDR3 spells CASSEWDRVVVAKNIQYF. For the CDR3, the DNA is TGTGCCAGCAGTGAATGGGACAGGGTTGTCGTGGCCAAAAACATTCAGTACTTC.

The V gene is TRBV2, the J gene TRBJ1-2, with unresolved D. The CDR3 is made up of 14 amino acids. The V gene's germline CDR1 is SNHLY and CDR2 FYNNEI. Trimming took off 2 bases at V and 6 bases at J, with 13 bases between the two ends. The CDR3 DNA follows: TGTGCCAGCAGTGAAAACGCTCCAAGGGATGGCTACACCTTC. Its translation: CASSENAPRDGYTF.

The chain combines TRBV10-3 with TRBJ2-6; D gene uncertain. V was trimmed by 3 bases and J by 1 base, leaving 7 bases between them. This CDR3 is 15 amino acids long. Germline V gene sequence: CDR1 ENHRY, CDR2 SYGVKD. CDR3 region: CAISEGQSGANVLTF. The CDR3 region has the DNA TGTGCCATCAGTGAAGGGCAGTCTGGGGCCAACGTCCTGACTTTC.

The chain uses TRBV20-1 and TRBJ1-1; D is possibly TRBD1 (6 bases). The CDR3 totals 11 residues. CDR1 DFQATT and CDR2 SNEGSKA come from the germline V gene (reference sequence). The CDR3 region is CTPGHLGEAFF. CDR3 nucleotides: TGCACCCCGGGACACCTCGGTGAAGCTTTCTTT.

A remark on this clone: The junction departs from the called germline gene at one end, perhaps through a read error. The genes are TRBV6-1 and TRBJ1-1, with 7 bases lining up with TRBD1. The CDR3 contains 13 residues. Germline-derived CDR1 and CDR2 are MNHNS and SASEGT. CDR3 residues: CASSERGQVEGRF. CDR3 bases: TGTGCCAGCAGTGAGAGAGGACAGGTAGAAGGACGATTT.

The J gene is TRBJ1-1, the V gene TRBV21-1. TRBV21-1 is termed a pseudogene. CDR3 length equals 15 residues. The CDR3 DNA reads as TGTGCCAGCAGTCCTCCTTTTGGGGGTGACACTGAAGCTTTCTTT. Translation gives CASSPPFGGDTEAFF.

The V and J genes are TRBV29-1 and TRBJ2-1; 10 bases are shared with TRBD2. CDR3 length equals 14 residues. J was trimmed by 3 bases and V by 2 bases; bases with no gene match: 1. Germline V lookup: CDR1 SQVTM, CDR2 ANQGSEA. The CDR3 DNA follows: TGCAGCGTTGAAAGGACTAGCGGCTACAATGAGCAGTTCTTC. Its translation is CSVERTSGYNEQFF.

The chain uses TRBV18 and TRBJ2-7, with D perhaps given as TRBD1 or TRBD2 (5 bases each). This CDR3 region has 13 residues. V gave up 4 bases and J gave up 0 bases, with 7 bases separating them. Germline-derived CDR1 and CDR2 are KGHSH and LQKENI. The CDR3 DNA sequence: TGTGCCAGCTCACGGGACGGCTCCTACGAGCAGTACTTC. Amino acid sequence: CASSRDGSYEQYF.

This rearrangement joins TRBV5-1 to TRBJ2-3; D unclear. With 1 base removed from V and 6 bases from J, the gap between germline ends came to 6 bases. The germline CDR1 and CDR2 sequences are SGHRS and YFSETQ. The CDR3 has 12 residues. This CDR3 reads CASSLNGDTQYF. The CDR3 nucleotides are TGCGCCAGCAGCTTGAATGGGGATACGCAGTATTTT.

V and J are TRBV11-2 and TRBJ2-2; D is uncertain. The CDR3 loop spans 12 amino acids. CDR1 and CDR2 from the germline V gene are SGHAT and FQNNGV. Trimming left V 3 bases short and J 4 bases short, with 3 bases between. Here the CDR3 reads CASSFSTGELFF. CDR3 nucleotide sequence: TGTGCCAGCAGCTTTTCCACCGGGGAGCTGTTTTTT.

This clone was seen only once. The genes are TRBV7-2 and TRBJ1-2; no reliable D call. The CDR3 length is 16 residues. The germline gives CDR1 SGHTA, CDR2 FQGNSA. Trimming stripped 0 bases from V and 4 bases from J, with 15 bases between. In nucleotides, the CDR3 is TGTGCCAGCAGCTTAGCCTCTTCGGGAGGGAGCTATGGCTACACCTTC. This codes for CASSLASSGGSYGYTF.

The rearrangement uses TRBV5-1 and TRBJ2-2; the match to TRBD1 covers 7 bases. The CDR3 length is 16 residues. Germline values: CDR1 SGHRS, CDR2 YFSETQ. V gave up 0 bases and J gave up 6 bases; unmatched junction bases: 8. The CDR3, as DNA: TGCGCCAGCAGCTTGGACAGGGGAATCGGGGCCGGGGAGCTGTTTTTT. It is translated as CASSLDRGIGAGELFF.

The chain is built from TRBV4-2 and TRBJ2-2, with 10 bases fitting TRBD2. V lost 1 base and J lost 1; bases outside the gene matches: 0. The CDR3 runs 16 residues. The V gene's germline CDR1 is LGHNA and CDR2 YNFKEQ. CDR3 amino acids: CASSQGTSGNTGELFF. Here the CDR3 DNA reads TGTGCCAGCAGCCAAGGGACTAGCGGGAACACCGGGGAGCTGTTTTTT.

The gene calls are TRBV2 and TRBJ1-5, with D tentatively TRBD1 (5 bases). With 5 bases removed from V and 4 bases from J, the gap between germline ends came to 21 bases. Germline-derived CDR1 and CDR2 are SNHLY and FYNNEI. The CDR3 consists of 17 residues. The CDR3 here is CASSPRAGEVGNQPQHF. The DNA for the CDR3 is TGTGCCAGCAGTCCCCGGGCGGGGGAAGTCGGGAATCAGCCCCAGCATTTT.

The chain joins TRBV6-5 to TRBJ1-2; 7 positions match TRBD1. The CDR3 spans 11 residues. V shed 8 bases and J 8 bases; nucleotides not matched to a gene: 5. From germline, CDR1 is MNHEY and CDR2 SVGAGI. The DNA for the CDR3 is TGTGCCAGCGGAGGGGGCTGGGGCTACACCTTC. Translated, it gives CASGGGWGYTF.

This clone was counted once. The chain joins TRBV9 to TRBJ2-2, with a tentative D call TRBD2 (6 bases). CDR1 and CDR2 from the germline V gene are SGDLS and YYNGEE. CDR3 length: 15 amino acids. Trimming cost V 3 bases and J 6 bases, with 15 bases left between them. The CDR3 DNA follows: TGTGCCAGCAGCGGGAGGGATCAGGTCCCCGGGGAGCTGTTTTTT. It codes for CASSGRDQVPGELFF. The full variable domain, rest sourced from reference TRBV9 and TRBJ2-2, is DSGVTQTPKHLITATGQRVTLRCSPRSGDLSVYWYQQSLDQGLQFLIQYYNGEERAKGNILERFSAQQFPDLHSELNLSSLELGDSALYFCASSGRDQVPGELFFGEGSRLTVL.

This chain links TRBV5-6 with TRBJ2-7; 8 bases are shared with TRBD1. The CDR3 extends over 15 amino acids. CDR1 and CDR2 from the germline V gene are SGHDT and YYEEEE. Trimming took 2 bases from V and 0 from J; bases not matched to a gene: 4. The CDR3, as DNA: TGTGCCAGCAGCTTCTCGGACAGGGTCTCCTACGAGCAGTACTTC. Translating it yields CASSFSDRVSYEQYF.